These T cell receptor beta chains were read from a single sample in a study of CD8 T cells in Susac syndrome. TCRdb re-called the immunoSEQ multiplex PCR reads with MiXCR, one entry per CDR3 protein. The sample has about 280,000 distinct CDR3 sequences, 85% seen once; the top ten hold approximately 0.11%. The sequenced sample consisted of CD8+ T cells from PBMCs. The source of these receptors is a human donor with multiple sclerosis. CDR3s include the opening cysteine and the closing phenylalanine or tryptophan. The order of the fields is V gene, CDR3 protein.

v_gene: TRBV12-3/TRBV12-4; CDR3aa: CASSPRKRNEQYF
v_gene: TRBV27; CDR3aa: CASSYDAGANYGYTF
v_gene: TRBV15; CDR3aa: CATSSGTGRPYEQYF
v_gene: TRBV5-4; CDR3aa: CASWTAGNEQYF
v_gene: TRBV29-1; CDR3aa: CSVDEVFYGYTF
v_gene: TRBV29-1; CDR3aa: CSVEDFNTEAFF
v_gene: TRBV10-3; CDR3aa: CAISEAGVGDTEAFF
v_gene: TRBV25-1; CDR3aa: CASSEWQGTGANVLTF
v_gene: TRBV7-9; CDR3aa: CASSFLPQVHAGNTIYF
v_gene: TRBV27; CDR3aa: CASSRERFTDTQYF
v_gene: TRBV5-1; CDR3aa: CASSGTGDTEAFF
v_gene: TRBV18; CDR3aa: CASSPPSGQSYEQYF
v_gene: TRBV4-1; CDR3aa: CASSQRETQYF
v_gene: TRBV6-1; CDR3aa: CASSQAGTYNSPLHF
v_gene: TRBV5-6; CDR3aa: CASSLDPAMMGDTQYF
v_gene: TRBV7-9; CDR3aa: CASSAGGGMKTQYF
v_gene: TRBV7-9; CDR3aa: CASSFPNRTGELFF
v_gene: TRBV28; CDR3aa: CASTPVDRAYEQYF